Sequencing of this T cell receptor beta chain was carried out in a study of T cells in Graves' hyperthyroidism and ophthalmopathy. The TCR beta CDR3 regions underwent amplification using RNA transcripts as the source. HTBI primers were used for first-round RT-PCR of the TCR CDR3. TCRdb re-called the multiplex PCR reads through MiXCR, storing one row per CDR3 protein. The table has 300,000 to 400,000 distinct CDR3 sequences, over 20% seen once. Hyperthyroidism of Graves' type that showed no ophthalmopathy progression within 18 months was stable. The PBMCs were taken from 10 ml of fresh peripheral blood. Study-level points and caveats: Most expanded thyroid clonotypes above 0.001 recurred in blood.

This clonotype was seen once. Its specificity is unknown. Sequencing was carried out using blood. This sequence was found in a woman aged 50 to 65 with Graves' hyperthyroidism.

CDR3 protein: CAWSLPGHGYGYTF. The DNA of the CDR3 is TGTGCCTGGAGTCTTCCCGGGCACGGCTATGGCTACACCTTC. V usage is TRBV30 and J usage is TRBJ1-2; D gene unclear. Trimming removed 2 bases from V and 4 bases from J, with 14 bases in between. The CDR3 is 14 amino acids. Germline CDR1 is GTSNPN and CDR2 is SVGIG (reference sequence).